This paragraph covers one T cell receptor beta chain sequence. Its antigen is not known. The sample holds other DNA sequences that translate to the same CDR3. Expressed TCRB transcripts were sequenced after all isolated RNA was converted to cDNA. The protocol was immunoSEQ multiplex PCR, while the TCRdb copy is restricted to in-frame clones and leaves out a portion. The sample has 900,000 or so clones; 17% are singletons. This sample was taken from a study of beta chain features in type 1 diabetes. Study-level results: Highly expressing activated T cells could be over-counted with a cDNA template. The study notes PCR might favor shorter templates equally in patients and controls.

Germline V gene lookup returns CDR1 MDHEN and CDR2 SYDVKM. V was shortened by 3 bases and J by 5 bases, with 4 bases between the two germline ends. The CDR3 totals 11 residues. The rearrangement uses TRBV28 and TRBJ1-2; no firm D call. The clonotype comes from a woman between 18 and 30 years old in good health. Sample: naive CD4+ T cells from blood. The CDR3 spells CASSFGYGYTF. For the CDR3, the DNA is TGTGCCAGCAGTTTTGGGTATGGCTACACCTTC.